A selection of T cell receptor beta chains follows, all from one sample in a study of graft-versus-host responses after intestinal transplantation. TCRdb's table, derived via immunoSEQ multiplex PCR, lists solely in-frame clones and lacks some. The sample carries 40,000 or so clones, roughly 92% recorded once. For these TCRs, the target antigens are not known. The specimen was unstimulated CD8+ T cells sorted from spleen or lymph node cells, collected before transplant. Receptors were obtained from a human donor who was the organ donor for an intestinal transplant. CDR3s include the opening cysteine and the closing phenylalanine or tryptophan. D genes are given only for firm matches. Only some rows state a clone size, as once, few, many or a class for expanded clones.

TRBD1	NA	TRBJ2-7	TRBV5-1	TGCGCCAGCAGCTTGTCTCTGGACAGGGACTACGAGCAGTACTTC	CASSLSLDRDYEQYF
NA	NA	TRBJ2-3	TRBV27	TGTGCCAGCAAGGCAGATACGCAGTATTTT	CASKADTQYF
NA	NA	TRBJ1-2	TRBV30	TGTGCCTGGAGTGGCGGGAATGGCTACACCTTC	CAWSGGNGYTF
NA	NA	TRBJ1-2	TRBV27	TGTGCCAGCAGAAGAGAGAGCTCCCTCTATGGCTACACCTTC	CASRRESSLYGYTF
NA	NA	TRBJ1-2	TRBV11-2	TGTGCCAGCAGCCCGACCGCCGACTATGGCTACACCTTC	CASSPTADYGYTF
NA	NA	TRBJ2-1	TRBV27	TGTGCCAGCAGTAAGACAGGCGGCAATGAGCAGTTCTTC	CASSKTGGNEQFF
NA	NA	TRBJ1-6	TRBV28	TGTGCCAGCAGTTTGGGGGGAAATAGTTCACCCCTCCACTTT	CASSLGGNSSPLHF
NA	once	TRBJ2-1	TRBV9	TGTGCCAGTGGGCAAGATTACAATGAGCAGTTCTTC	CASGQDYNEQFF
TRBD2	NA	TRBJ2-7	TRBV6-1	TGTGCCAGCAGGGGACTAGGGCCCGACGAGCAGTACTTC	CASRGLGPDEQYF
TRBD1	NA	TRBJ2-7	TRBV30	TGTGCCTGGACAGGGGGAGCCTACGAGCAGTACTTC	CAWTGGAYEQYF
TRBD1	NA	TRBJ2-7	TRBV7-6	TGTGCCAGCAGCTTAGGGGCAGGGGGCTACGAGCAGTACTTC	CASSLGAGGYEQYF
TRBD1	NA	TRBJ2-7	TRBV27	TGTGCCAGCAGCCCCACAGGGGTCCCTTCCTACGAGCAGTACTTC	CASSPTGVPSYEQYF
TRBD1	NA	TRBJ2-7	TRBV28	TGTGCCACCCAGGGGGCAACCTACGAGCAGTACTTC	CATQGATYEQYF
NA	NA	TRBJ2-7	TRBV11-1	TGTGCCAGCAGCTTATCCCTAGCGTGGGAGCAGTACTTC	CASSLSLAWEQYF
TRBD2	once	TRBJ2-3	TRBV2	TGTGCCGGACCTCTGGCGGGAGTGGCAGGAGATACGCAGTATTTT	CAGPLAGVAGDTQYF
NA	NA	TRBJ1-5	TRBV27	TGTGCCAGCAGTTTATACCCGGGTCCCTTTCCTCAACCCCAGCATTTT	CASSLYPGPFPQPQHF
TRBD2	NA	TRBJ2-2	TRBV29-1	TGCAGCGCCCAGGGACTAGCGGGAGGCACCGGGGAGCTGTTTTTT	CSAQGLAGGTGELFF
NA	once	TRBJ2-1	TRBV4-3	TGCGCCAGCAGCCAAGGCGGTAGGTTTGAGCAGTTCTTC	CASSQGGRFEQFF
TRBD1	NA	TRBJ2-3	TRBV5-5	TGTGCCAGCAGCTTGACAGGGGAAGTGAGAAATACGCAGTATTTT	CASSLTGEVRNTQYF
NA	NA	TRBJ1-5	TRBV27	TGTGCCAGCAGTTTATCCAGTTATAGCAATCAGCCCCAGCATTTT	CASSLSSYSNQPQHF
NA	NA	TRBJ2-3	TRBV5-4	TGTGCCAGCAGCCCCCAGTCGGGAGATACGCAGTATTTT	CASSPQSGDTQYF
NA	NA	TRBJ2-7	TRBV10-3	TGTGCCATCAGTGAGTCAATCCGAGGACTCATTTCCTACGAGCAGTACTTC	CAISESIRGLISYEQYF
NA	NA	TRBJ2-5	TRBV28	TGTGCCAGCAGTTCTATCCCCAGACAGGGAGGAGAGACCCAGTACTTC	CASSSIPRQGGETQYF
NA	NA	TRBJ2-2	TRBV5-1	TGCGCCAGCAGCCCCCGGGGAGGGGGAGAATGGAACACCGGGGAGCTGTTTTTT	CASSPRGGGEWNTGELFF
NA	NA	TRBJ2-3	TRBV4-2	TGTGCCAGCAGCCAAGATAACCTGGAGGGGGATACGCAGTATTTT	CASSQDNLEGDTQYF
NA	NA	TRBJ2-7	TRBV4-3	TGCGCCAGCAGCCAAGGCGACAGCAGACAAATTGAGCAGTACTTC	CASSQGDSRQIEQYF
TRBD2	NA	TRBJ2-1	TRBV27	TGTGCCAGCAGTTTTTGGCTAGCGGGAGTGAATGAGCAGTTCTTC	CASSFWLAGVNEQFF
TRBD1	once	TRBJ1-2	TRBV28	TGTGCCAGCAGTCGGGACAGGGGATTCTATGGCTACACCTTC	CASSRDRGFYGYTF
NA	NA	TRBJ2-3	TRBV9	TGTGCCAGCAGCGGTAGCCCTCACCAGGGCATCGATACGCAGTATTTT	CASSGSPHQGIDTQYF
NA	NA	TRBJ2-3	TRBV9	TGTGCCAGCAGCCCTACTGCGGAGAGCACAGATACGCAGTATTTT	CASSPTAESTDTQYF
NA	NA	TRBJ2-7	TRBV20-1	TGCAGTGCTAGACCTGACTACGAGCAGTACTTC	CSARPDYEQYF
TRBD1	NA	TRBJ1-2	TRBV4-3	TGCGCCAGCAGCCAAGATGCGGGGAGACAGGGGAATGGCTACACCTTC	CASSQDAGRQGNGYTF
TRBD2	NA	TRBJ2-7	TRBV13	TGTGCCAGCAGCTCCCTGGCGGGAGGCTCCTACGAGCAGTACTTC	CASSSLAGGSYEQYF
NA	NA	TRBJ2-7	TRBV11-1	TGTGCCAGCAGCTTCGGACGGAGCTACGAGCAGTACTTC	CASSFGRSYEQYF
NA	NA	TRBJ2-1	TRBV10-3	TGTGCCATCAGCGGAATCCCCAATGAGCAGTTCTTC	CAISGIPNEQFF
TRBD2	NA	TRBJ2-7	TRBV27	TGTGCCAGCAGTGTAGCGGGAGGGCACTACGAGCAGTACTTC	CASSVAGGHYEQYF
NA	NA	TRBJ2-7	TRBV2	TGTGCCAGCAGTGAAGAGGGGTACGAGCAGTACTTC	CASSEEGYEQYF
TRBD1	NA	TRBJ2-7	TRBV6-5	TGTGCCAGCACTTGGGGACAGGGCTACGAGCAGTACTTC	CASTWGQGYEQYF
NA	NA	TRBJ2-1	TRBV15	TGTGCCACACGCGAGATCCCCTACTACAATGAGCAGTTCTTC	CATREIPYYNEQFF
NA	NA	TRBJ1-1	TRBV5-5	TGTGCCAGCGGTGAGGGGGTTCCTGAAGCTTTCTTT	CASGEGVPEAFF
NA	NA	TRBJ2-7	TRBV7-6	TGTGCCAGCAGCTTGGGGGGAGTCAACGAGCAGTACTTC	CASSLGGVNEQYF